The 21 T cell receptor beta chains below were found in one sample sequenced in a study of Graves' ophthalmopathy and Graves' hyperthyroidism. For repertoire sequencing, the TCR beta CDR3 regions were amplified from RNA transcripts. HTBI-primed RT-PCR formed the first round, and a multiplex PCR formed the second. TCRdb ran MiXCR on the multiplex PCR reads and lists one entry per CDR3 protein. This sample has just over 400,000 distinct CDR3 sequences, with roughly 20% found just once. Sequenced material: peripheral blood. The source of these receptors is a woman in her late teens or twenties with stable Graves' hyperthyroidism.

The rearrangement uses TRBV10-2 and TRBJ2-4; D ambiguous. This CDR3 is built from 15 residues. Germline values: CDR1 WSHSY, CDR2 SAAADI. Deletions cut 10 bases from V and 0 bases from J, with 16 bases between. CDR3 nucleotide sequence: TGCGCCACCATCGACCGGAATCTAGCCAAAAACATTCAGTACTTC. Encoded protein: CATIDRNLAKNIQYF.

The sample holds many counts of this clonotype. CDR3 nucleotide sequence: TGTGCCACCAGCACAAGGAGCTCTGGGGCCAACGTCCTGACTTTC. Translating it yields CATSTRSSGANVLTF. J is TRBJ2-6 and V is TRBV15; D gene ambiguous. CDR3 length equals 15 residues. In germline, CDR1 is LNHNV, CDR2 YYDKDF (reference sequence). The V end was cut by 4 bases, the J end by 0 bases, with 7 bases between. Together with reference TRBV15 and TRBJ2-6, the CDR3 gives the full variable domain: DAMVIQNPRYQVTQFGKPVTLSCSQTLNHNVMYWYQQKSSQAPKLLFHYYDKDFNNEADTPDNFQSRRPNTSFCFLDIRSPGLGDTAMYLCATSTRSSGANVLTFGAGSRLTVL.

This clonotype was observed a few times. The CDR3 reads CASSSPTGMGYGYTF. In nucleotides, the CDR3 is TGTGCCAGCAGTTCTCCGACCGGGATGGGCTATGGCTACACCTTC. V is TRBV28 and J is TRBJ1-2; unclear D gene. The length of the CDR3 is 15 residues. V was shortened by 4 bases and J by 4 bases, with 16 bases between the two germline ends. Per the germline V gene, CDR1 is MDHEN and CDR2 is SYDVKM.

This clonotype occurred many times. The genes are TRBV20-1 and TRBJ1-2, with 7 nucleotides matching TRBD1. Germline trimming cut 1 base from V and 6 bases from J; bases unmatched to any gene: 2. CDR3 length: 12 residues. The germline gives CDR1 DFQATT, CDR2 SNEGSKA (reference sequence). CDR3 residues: CSARGQGHGYTF. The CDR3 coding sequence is TGCAGTGCTAGAGGACAGGGCCATGGCTACACCTTC.

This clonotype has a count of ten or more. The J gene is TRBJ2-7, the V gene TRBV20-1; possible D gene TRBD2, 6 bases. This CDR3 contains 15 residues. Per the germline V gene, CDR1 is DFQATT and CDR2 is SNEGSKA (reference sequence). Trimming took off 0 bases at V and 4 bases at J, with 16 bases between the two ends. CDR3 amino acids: CSARDFLREGYEQYF. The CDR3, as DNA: TGCAGTGCTAGAGACTTTTTGCGGGAAGGTTACGAGCAGTACTTC.

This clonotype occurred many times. The chain's CDR3 is CASSSWRETGELFF. The CDR3 DNA is TGTGCCAGCAGTTCATGGCGGGAGACCGGGGAGCTGTTTTTT. The V call is TRBV12-3 or TRBV12-4, the J call TRBJ2-2; 7 bases are a match to TRBD2. V lost 4 bases to trimming and J lost 5 bases; unmatched junction nucleotides: 4. CDR3 length: 14 residues.

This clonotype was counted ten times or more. The CDR3, as DNA: TGTGCCAGTAGTAGAGGGACTAGCGCGAGCTCCTACGAGCAGTACTTC. Translation: CASSRGTSASSYEQYF. The chain links TRBV19 to TRBJ2-7, with TRBD2 matching over 10 bases. Trimming took 4 bases from V and 0 from J; bases not matched to a gene: 6. Germline values: CDR1 LNHDA, CDR2 SQIVND (reference sequence). The CDR3 runs to 16 residues.

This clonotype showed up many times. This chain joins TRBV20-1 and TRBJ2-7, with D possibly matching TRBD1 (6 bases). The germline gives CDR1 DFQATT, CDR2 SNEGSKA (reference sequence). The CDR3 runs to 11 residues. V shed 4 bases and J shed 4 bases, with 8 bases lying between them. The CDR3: CSAIQGYEQYF. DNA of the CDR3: TGCAGTGCTATTCAGGGGTACGAGCAGTACTTC.

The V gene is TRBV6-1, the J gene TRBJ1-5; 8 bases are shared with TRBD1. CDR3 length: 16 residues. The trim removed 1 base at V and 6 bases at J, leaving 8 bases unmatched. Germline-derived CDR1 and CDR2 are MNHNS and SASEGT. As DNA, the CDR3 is TGTGCCAGCAGTGAAGGCTCAGGGGGCGCGGGTCAGCCCCAGCATTTT. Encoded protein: CASSEGSGGAGQPQHF.

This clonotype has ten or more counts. The CDR3 protein is CASTIGTLSYEQYF. CDR3 DNA sequence: TGTGCCAGCACCATCGGGACACTATCCTACGAGCAGTACTTC. The rearrangement links TRBV12-3 or TRBV12-4 to TRBJ2-7, with D perhaps matching TRBD1 (6 bases). The CDR3 runs to 14 residues. The V end lost 7 bases, the J end lost 1 base, and 14 bases lay between the germline ends.

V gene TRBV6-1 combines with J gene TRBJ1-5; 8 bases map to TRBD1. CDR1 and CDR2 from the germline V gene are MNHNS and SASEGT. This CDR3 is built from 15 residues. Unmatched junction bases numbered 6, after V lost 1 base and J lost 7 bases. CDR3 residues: CASSEGTGYWQPQHF. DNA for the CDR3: TGTGCCAGCAGTGAAGGGACAGGGTACTGGCAGCCCCAGCATTTT.

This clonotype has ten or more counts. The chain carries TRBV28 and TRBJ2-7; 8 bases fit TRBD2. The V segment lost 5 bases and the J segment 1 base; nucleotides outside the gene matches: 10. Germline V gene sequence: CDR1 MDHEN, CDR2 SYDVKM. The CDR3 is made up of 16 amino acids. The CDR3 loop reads CASSGQGLESSYEQYF. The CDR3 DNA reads TGTGCCAGCAGTGGCCAGGGACTAGAGTCGTCCTACGAGCAGTACTTC.

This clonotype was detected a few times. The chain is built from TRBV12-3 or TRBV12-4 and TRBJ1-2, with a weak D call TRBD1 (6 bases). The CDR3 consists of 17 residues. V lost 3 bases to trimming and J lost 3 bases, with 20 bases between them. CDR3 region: CASSLGTLGAGDYGYTF. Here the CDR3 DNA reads TGTGCCAGCAGTTTGGGGACCCTGGGGGCCGGGGACTATGGCTACACCTTC.

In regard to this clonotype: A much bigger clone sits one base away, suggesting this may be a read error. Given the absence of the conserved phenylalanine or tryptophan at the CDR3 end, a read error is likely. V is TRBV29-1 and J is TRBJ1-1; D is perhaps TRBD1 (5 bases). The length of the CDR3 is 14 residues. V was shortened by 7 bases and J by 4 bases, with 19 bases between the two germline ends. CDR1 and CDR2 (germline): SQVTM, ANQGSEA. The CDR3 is CSGGLGGRVTEAFL. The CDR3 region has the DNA TGCAGCGGTGGTTTGGGGGGAAGGGTCACTGAAGCTTTCCTT.

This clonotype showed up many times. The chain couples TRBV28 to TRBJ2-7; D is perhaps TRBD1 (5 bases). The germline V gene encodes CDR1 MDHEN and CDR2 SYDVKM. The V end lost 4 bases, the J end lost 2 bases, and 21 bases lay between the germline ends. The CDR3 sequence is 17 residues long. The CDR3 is CASSSSFFQGTAYEQYF. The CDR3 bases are TGTGCCAGCAGTTCGAGCTTTTTTCAGGGTACCGCCTACGAGCAGTACTTC.

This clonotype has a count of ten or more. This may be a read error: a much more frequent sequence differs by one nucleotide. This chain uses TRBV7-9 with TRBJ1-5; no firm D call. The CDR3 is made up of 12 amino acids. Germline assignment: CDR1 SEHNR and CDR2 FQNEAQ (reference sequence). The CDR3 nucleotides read TGTACCAGCGGGGAAAGCAATCAGCCCCAGCATTTT. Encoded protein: CTSGESNQPQHF.

CDR3: CASSRRPEGFNYGYTF. CDR3 DNA: TGCGCCAGCAGCCGGAGACCCGAGGGTTTCAACTATGGCTACACCTTC. V is TRBV4-1 and J is TRBJ1-2; D gene uncertain. Trimming removed 4 bases from V and 2 bases from J, with 17 bases in between. This CDR3 comprises 16 residues. The germline gives CDR1 MGHRA, CDR2 YSYEKL.

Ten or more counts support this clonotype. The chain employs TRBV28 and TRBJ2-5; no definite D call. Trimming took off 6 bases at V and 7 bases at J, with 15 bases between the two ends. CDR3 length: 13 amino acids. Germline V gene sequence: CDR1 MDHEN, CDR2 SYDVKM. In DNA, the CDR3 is TGTGCCAGCAGGCTTGTAAGTGCCGGGACCCAGTACTTC. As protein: CASRLVSAGTQYF.

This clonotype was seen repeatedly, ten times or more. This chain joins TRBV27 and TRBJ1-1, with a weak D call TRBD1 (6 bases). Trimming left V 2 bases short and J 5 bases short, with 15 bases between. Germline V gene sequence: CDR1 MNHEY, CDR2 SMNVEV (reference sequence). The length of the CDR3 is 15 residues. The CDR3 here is CASSLGAGARTEAFF. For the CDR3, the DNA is TGTGCCAGCAGTTTAGGGGCAGGGGCTCGTACTGAAGCTTTCTTT.

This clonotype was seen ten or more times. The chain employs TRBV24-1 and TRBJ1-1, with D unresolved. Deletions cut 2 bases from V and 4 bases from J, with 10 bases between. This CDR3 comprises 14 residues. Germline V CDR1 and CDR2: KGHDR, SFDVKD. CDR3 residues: CATSDSRVVTEAFF. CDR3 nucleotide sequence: TGTGCCACCAGTGATTCGAGGGTAGTCACTGAAGCTTTCTTT.

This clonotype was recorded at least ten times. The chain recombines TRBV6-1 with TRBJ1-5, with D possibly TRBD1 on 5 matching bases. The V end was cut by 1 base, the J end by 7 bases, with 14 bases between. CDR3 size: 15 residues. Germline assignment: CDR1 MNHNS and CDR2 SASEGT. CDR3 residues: CASSEGRVRGQPQHF. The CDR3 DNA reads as TGTGCCAGCAGTGAAGGCAGGGTTCGAGGACAGCCCCAGCATTTT.